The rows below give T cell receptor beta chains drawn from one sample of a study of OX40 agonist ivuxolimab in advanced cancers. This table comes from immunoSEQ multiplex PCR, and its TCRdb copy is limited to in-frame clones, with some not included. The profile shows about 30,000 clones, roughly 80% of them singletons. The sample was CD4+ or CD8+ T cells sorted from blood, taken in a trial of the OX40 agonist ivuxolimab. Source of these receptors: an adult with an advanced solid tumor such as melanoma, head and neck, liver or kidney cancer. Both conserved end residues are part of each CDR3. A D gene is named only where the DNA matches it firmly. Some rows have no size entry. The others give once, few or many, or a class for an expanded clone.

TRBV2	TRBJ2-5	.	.	TGTGCCAGCAGTGAAGCGCCCAGCGGGGAGACCCAGTACTTC	CASSEAPSGETQYF
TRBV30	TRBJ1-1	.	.	TGTGCCGGGGGGGGGCGAGAGACTGAAGCTTTCTTT	CAGGGRETEAFF
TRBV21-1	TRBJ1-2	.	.	TGTGCCAGCAGCAAATATGTGGCAGCTAACTATGGCTACACCTTC	CASSKYVAANYGYTF
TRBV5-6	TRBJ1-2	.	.	TGTGCCAGCAGCTTGGCTGGACAGCTACTTAACTATGGCTACACCTTC	CASSLAGQLLNYGYTF
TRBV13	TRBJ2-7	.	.	TGTGCCAGCAGTTCGAAGGGCCAGACAGGCGATTACGAGCAGTACTTC	CASSSKGQTGDYEQYF
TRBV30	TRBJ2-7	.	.	TGTGCCAGCAGCACCGTATCCTACGAGCAGTACTTC	CASSTVSYEQYF
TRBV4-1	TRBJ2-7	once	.	TGCGCCAGCAGCCAAGACGGGCCAGGGCTTTATGAGCAGTACTTC	CASSQDGPGLYEQYF
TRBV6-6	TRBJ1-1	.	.	TGTGCCAGCAGGGTCGACAGTATGAACACTGAAGCTTTCTTT	CASRVDSMNTEAFF
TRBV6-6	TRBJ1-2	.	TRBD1	TGTGCCAGCGGACTTTCGGGACAGATATATGGCTACACCTTC	CASGLSGQIYGYTF
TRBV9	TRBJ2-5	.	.	TGTGCCAGCAGCGTAGAAGGAGACAGGCAAGAGACCCAGTACTTC	CASSVEGDRQETQYF
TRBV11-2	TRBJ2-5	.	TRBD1	TGTGCCAGCAGCACCGGGACAGGGGGCGGTGTGACCCAGTACTTC	CASSTGTGGGVTQYF
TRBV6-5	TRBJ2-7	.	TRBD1	TGTGCCAGCAGTTACTCGACTGACAGGGCCTCCTACGAGCAGTACTTC	CASSYSTDRASYEQYF
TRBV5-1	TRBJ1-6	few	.	TGCGCCAGCAGCTTAATGAATTCACCCCTCCACTTT	CASSLMNSPLHF
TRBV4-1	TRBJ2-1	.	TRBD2	TGCGCCAGCAGCTACCTAGCGGGAGCTAATGAGCAGTTCTTC	CASSYLAGANEQFF
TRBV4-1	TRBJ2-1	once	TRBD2	TGCGCCAGCAGCCTCGGACTAGCGGACAATGAGCAGTTCTTC	CASSLGLADNEQFF
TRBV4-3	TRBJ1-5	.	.	TGCGCCAGCAGCCAAGACCCCGTCCCGGGGGGCAATCAGCCCCAGCATTTT	CASSQDPVPGGNQPQHF
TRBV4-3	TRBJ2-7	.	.	TGCGCCAGCAGCCAAGATATTTTGGCGGATGGCTACGAGCAGTACTTC	CASSQDILADGYEQYF
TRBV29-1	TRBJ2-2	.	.	TGCAGCGGGTTGGAGGACACCGGGGAGCTGTTTTTT	CSGLEDTGELFF
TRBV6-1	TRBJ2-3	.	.	TGTGCCAGCAGTGGAGACGCAGACAGTAGCACAGATACGCAGTATTTT	CASSGDADSSTDTQYF
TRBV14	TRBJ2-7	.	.	TGTGCCAGCAGCCACTGGCAGGGGGAGGGAGAGCAGTACTTC	CASSHWQGEGEQYF
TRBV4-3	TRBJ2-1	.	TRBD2	TGCGCCAGCAGCCAAGACCCAGCGGGAGTGGGATACAATGAGCAGTTCTTC	CASSQDPAGVGYNEQFF
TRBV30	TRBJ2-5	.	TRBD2	TGTGCCTGGAGTGTACCTGAGGGGAGGGGAGAGACCCAGTACTTC	CAWSVPEGRGETQYF
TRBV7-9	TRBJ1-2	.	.	TGTGCCAGCAGCCCCCCGACAGCGCCCTATGGCTACACCTTC	CASSPPTAPYGYTF
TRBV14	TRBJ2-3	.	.	TGTGCCAGCAGCTCTCGGGGGTCAGATACGCAGTATTTT	CASSSRGSDTQYF
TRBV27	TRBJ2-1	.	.	TGTGCCAGCGAACTCGCGGCGGGCTACAATGAGCAGTTCTTC	CASELAAGYNEQFF